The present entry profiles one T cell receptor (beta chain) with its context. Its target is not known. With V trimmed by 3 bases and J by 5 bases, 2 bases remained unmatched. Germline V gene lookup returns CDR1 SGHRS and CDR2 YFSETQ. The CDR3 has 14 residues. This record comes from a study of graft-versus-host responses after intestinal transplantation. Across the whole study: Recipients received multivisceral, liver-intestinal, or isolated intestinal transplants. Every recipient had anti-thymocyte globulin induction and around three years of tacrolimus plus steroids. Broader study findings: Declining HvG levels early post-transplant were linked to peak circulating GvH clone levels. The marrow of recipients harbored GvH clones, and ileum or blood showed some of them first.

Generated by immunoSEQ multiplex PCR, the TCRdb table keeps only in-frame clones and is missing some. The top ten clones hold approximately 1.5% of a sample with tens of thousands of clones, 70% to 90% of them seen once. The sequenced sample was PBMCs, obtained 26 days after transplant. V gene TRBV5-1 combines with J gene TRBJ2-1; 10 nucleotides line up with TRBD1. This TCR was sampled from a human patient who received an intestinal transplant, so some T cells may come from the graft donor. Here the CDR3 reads CASSSGTGDNEQFF. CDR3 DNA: TGCGCCAGCAGCTCGGGGACAGGGGACAATGAGCAGTTCTTC. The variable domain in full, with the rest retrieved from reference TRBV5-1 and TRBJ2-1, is KAGVTQTPRYLIKTRGQQVTLSCSPISGHRSVSWYQQTPGQGLQFLFEYFSETQRNKGNFPGRFSGRQFSNSRSEMNVSTLELGDSALYLCASSSGTGDNEQFFGPGTRLTVL.